Listed here are 10 T cell receptor beta chains from one sample, sequenced in a study of T cells in Graves' hyperthyroidism and ophthalmopathy. From RNA transcripts, TCR beta CDR3 regions were amplified. The TCR CDR3 was amplified in a first-round RT-PCR using the HTBI primer set. TCRdb re-derived calls from the multiplex PCR reads in MiXCR, one entry per CDR3 protein. Among about 840,000 distinct CDR3 sequences listed, roughly 40% were seen once. Sequencing used blood. Every receptor here comes from a young man with Graves' hyperthyroidism.

The V and J genes are TRBV10-3 and TRBJ2-7, with 8 bases lining up with TRBD1. CDR1 and CDR2 from the germline V gene are ENHRY and SYGVKD. V lost 8 bases to trimming and J lost 6 bases; unmatched junction nucleotides: 9. The CDR3 contains 13 residues. CDR3 in DNA: TGTGCCATCTCGGGGACAGGAGACTCCGAGCAGTACTTC. This sequence encodes CAISGTGDSEQYF.

The gene calls are TRBV5-1 and TRBJ2-5; D is unresolved. Germline-derived CDR1 and CDR2 are SGHRS and YFSETQ. The CDR3 extends over 14 amino acids. Trimming removed 1 base at V and 2 bases at J, with 9 bases between. CDR3: CASSLPDGQETQYF. CDR3 bases: TGCGCCAGCAGCTTGCCGGACGGGCAAGAGACCCAGTACTTC.

This clonotype was counted at least ten times. The chain couples TRBV19 to TRBJ1-4, with D tentatively TRBD1 (5 bases). Germline CDR1 reads LNHDA; CDR2 reads SQIVND (reference sequence). V lost 2 bases and J lost 8, with 12 bases in between. This CDR3 region has 14 residues. CDR3: CASSIRQGGEKLFF. In nucleotides, the CDR3 is TGTGCCAGTAGTATACGCCAGGGAGGAGAAAAACTGTTTTTT.

This clonotype was counted at least ten times. The chain couples TRBV7-6 to TRBJ2-5, with 7 positions matching TRBD1. This CDR3 is 13 amino acids long. CDR1 and CDR2 from the germline V gene are SGHVS and FNYEAQ. Trimming took 5 bases from V and 5 from J; bases not matched to a gene: 5. CDR3 coding DNA: TGTGCCAGCAGCCTGGGACAGTGGGAGACCCAGTACTTC. It yields the protein CASSLGQWETQYF.

This clonotype was recorded at least ten times. V is TRBV20-1 and J is TRBJ1-2, with 8 bases aligning to TRBD1. Germline V gene lookup returns CDR1 DFQATT and CDR2 SNEGSKA (reference sequence). J lost 8 bases, V lost 5 bases, and 7 bases had no gene match. This CDR3 contains 12 residues. CDR3 in DNA: TGCAGTGCTGGGCAGGGGGCGAACGGCTACACCTTC. This encodes CSAGQGANGYTF.

This chain connects TRBV5-1 to TRBJ2-2, with D maybe TRBD1 (6 bases). Between the trimmed V and J ends, which lost 7 bases and 1 base, there was a span of 11 bases. The germline V gene encodes CDR1 SGHRS and CDR2 YFSETQ. The CDR3 is made up of 14 amino acids. The CDR3 region is CASGQQGNTGELFF. The CDR3 DNA reads TGCGCCAGCGGCCAACAGGGGAACACCGGGGAGCTGTTTTTT.

A word on this clonotype: With a much larger clone just one base away, this may be a read error. The CDR3 loop is CASSVEGTGGHGYTF. The CDR3, as DNA: TGTGCCAGCAGCGTAGAGGGGACAGGGGGGCATGGCTACACCTTC. The chain links TRBV9 to TRBJ1-2; 11 bases map to TRBD1. The V segment lost 0 bases and the J segment 6 bases; nucleotides outside the gene matches: 4. The CDR3 spans 15 residues. Germline V gives CDR1 SGDLS, CDR2 YYNGEE.

Here the CDR3 reads CASRGAGDQETQYF. CDR3 DNA sequence: TGTGCCAGCAGAGGGGCAGGGGACCAAGAGACCCAGTACTTC. The chain joins TRBV7-3 to TRBJ2-5; tentative D call: TRBD1 (6 bases). Germline assignment: CDR1 SGHTA and CDR2 FQGTGA. CDR3 length: 14 residues. Trimming pared 6 bases from V and 0 bases from J, leaving 11 bases between.

This sequence joins TRBV6-2 or TRBV6-3 and TRBJ2-7; TRBD1 aligns across 7 bases. Germline assignment: CDR1 MNHEY and CDR2 SVGEGT. The CDR3 contains 17 residues. The V and J ends lost 0 bases and 2 bases, in that order; junction bases with no gene match: 10. This CDR3 reads CASSYSLGQRATYEQYF. CDR3 sequence (DNA): TGTGCCAGCAGTTACTCGTTGGGACAGCGAGCAACCTACGAGCAGTACTTC.

This clonotype was observed once. In DNA form, the CDR3 reads TGTGCCACCAGCAGTCATTCCGGGGCGTTTAATTCACCCCTCCACTTT. This sequence encodes CATSSHSGAFNSPLHF. V usage is TRBV15 and J usage is TRBJ1-6; tentative D call: TRBD1 (5 bases). Germline CDR1 LNHNV, CDR2 YYDKDF (reference sequence). Deletions cut 3 bases from V and 6 bases from J, with 15 bases between. The CDR3 runs to 16 residues.